This TCR beta chain was retrieved from a study of siplizumab effects on memory and regulatory T cells. Notes on the study in general: Naive or memory phenotype assignment was not possible for roughly 75-97% of proliferating CD4+ or CD8+ clones.

The V gene's germline CDR1 is LNHDA and CDR2 SQIVND (reference sequence). This CDR3 region has 15 residues. V shed 3 bases, J shed 3 bases, and the junction held 4 bases outside the gene matches. Per sample, the assay covered around 10^5 TCR templates. This table comes from immunoSEQ multiplex PCR, and its TCRdb copy is limited to in-frame clones, with some not included. The table includes 85,000 to 130,000 clones, approximately 91% detected once. This clone occurred a few times. Its specificity is not known. The sequence was obtained from a human donor in good health. Some clones in this sample may be carry-over from other donors' samples. Sequencing was done on a sample of CD4+ T cells sorted from blood. The chain uses TRBV19 and TRBJ1-5, with 8 bases identical to TRBD1. DNA for the CDR3: TGTGCCAGTAGTATTTCGGACAGGGACAATCAGCCCCAGCATTTT. Translated, it gives CASSISDRDNQPQHF.